The 18 T cell receptor beta chains presented below share a single source sample, sequenced in a study of T cells expressing NK-cell markers. TCRdb derives one entry per CDR3 protein from the 5' RACE reads, leaving out DNA. Recorded for this sample: about 460,000 distinct CDR3 sequences. Sequenced input: blood T cells: a sorted CD56 or NKG2C T cell subset, CD4+ or CD8+ T cells, or bulk PBMC T cells (not recorded which). The receptors here all came from a woman in her fifties or sixties in good health.

The chain is built from TRBV20-1 and TRBJ2-6. CDR1 is DFQATT and CDR2 is SNEGSKA in the germline V gene (reference sequence). This CDR3 region has 13 residues. CDR3 loop: CSVWNSGANVLTF.

This chain's CDR3 is CAWSNPSLNNEQFF. The chain is built from TRBV30 and TRBJ2-1. There are 14 residues in the CDR3. The V gene's germline CDR1 is GTSNPN and CDR2 SVGIG (reference sequence). The whole variable domain, filled in from reference TRBV30 and TRBJ2-1, reads SQTIHQWPATLVQPVGSPLSLECTVEGTSNPNLYWYRQAAGRGLQLLFYSVGIGQISSEVPQNLSASRPQDRQFILSSKKLLLSDSGFYLCAWSNPSLNNEQFFGPGTRLTVL.

J is TRBJ2-7 and V is TRBV30. Germline V gene data show CDR1 as GTSNPN and CDR2 as SVGIG (reference sequence). The CDR3 has 12 amino acids. This CDR3 reads CAWKGTTYEQYF.

This chain links TRBV9 with TRBJ2-7; TCRdb returns TRBD2, unconfirmable since there is no DNA. This CDR3 region has 17 residues. Germline assignment: CDR1 SGDLS and CDR2 YYNGEE. CDR3 amino acids: CASSVNQTGPNHYEQYF. Together with reference TRBV9 and TRBJ2-7, the CDR3 gives the full variable domain: DSGVTQTPKHLITATGQRVTLRCSPRSGDLSVYWYQQSLDQGLQFLIQYYNGEERAKGNILERFSAQQFPDLHSELNLSSLELGDSALYFCASSVNQTGPNHYEQYFGPGTRLTVT.

The gene calls are TRBV20-1 and TRBJ2-3; TCRdb picks TRBD2, but there is no DNA to check that call. This CDR3 is 15 amino acids long. The germline CDR1 and CDR2 sequences are DFQATT and SNEGSKA (reference sequence). CDR3 amino acids: CSARDVGTPNNTQYF.

V is TRBV6-6 and J is TRBJ2-3; TCRdb's assignment of TRBD1 cannot be checked, as there is no DNA. Germline V gives CDR1 MNHNY, CDR2 SVGAGI (reference sequence). The CDR3 totals 16 residues. CDR3 residues: CASISSGTGVADTQYF.

The chain combines TRBV12-3 or TRBV12-4 with TRBJ2-3; TCRdb selects TRBD1, and the lack of DNA leaves this call unchecked. The CDR3 spans 15 residues. The CDR3 reads CASSLRLPGTDTQYF.

The chain combines TRBV6-1 with TRBJ2-1; TCRdb outputs TRBD2, but without DNA this stays unchecked. The CDR3 extends over 15 amino acids. Per germline, CDR1 MNHNS and CDR2 SASEGT. CDR3 in amino acids: CASSVYSGSYNEQFF.

The chain employs TRBV6-1 and TRBJ2-4; TCRdb selects TRBD1, and the lack of DNA leaves this call unchecked. There are 15 residues in the CDR3. Germline V gives CDR1 MNHNS, CDR2 SASEGT. This CDR3 is CASSEAGGPKNIQYF.

The rearrangement uses TRBV2 and TRBJ2-2; as DNA is missing, the TRBD2 call by TCRdb cannot be tested. CDR3 length: 15 amino acids. The germline CDR1 and CDR2 sequences are SNHLY and FYNNEI. CDR3 residues: CASRRTLGVTGSCFF.

The CDR3 loop is CASREASALSGANVLTF. V is TRBV7-9 and J is TRBJ2-6. The germline V gene has CDR1 SEHNR and CDR2 FQNEAQ (reference sequence). This CDR3 has 17 amino acids. Based on the CDR3 plus reference TRBV7-9 and TRBJ2-6, the full variable domain is DTGVSQNPRHKITKRGQNVTFRCDPISEHNRLYWYRQTLGQGPEFLTYFQNEAQLEKSRLLSDRFSAERPKGSFSTLEIQRTEQGDSAMYLCASREASALSGANVLTFGAGSRLTVL.

The J gene is TRBJ1-5, the V gene TRBV7-9. Germline values: CDR1 SEHNR, CDR2 FQNEAQ (reference sequence). The CDR3 runs 15 residues. The CDR3 reads CASSPGRAPNQPQHF.

The V call is TRBV5-1, the J call TRBJ2-3. This CDR3 contains 15 residues. Germline CDR1 and CDR2: SGHRS and YFSETQ. CDR3 in amino acids: CASSLSDLDTDTQYF.

The chain has TRBV4-2 and TRBJ2-3. Per the germline V gene, CDR1 is LGHNA and CDR2 is YNFKEQ. This CDR3 is 14 amino acids long. The chain's CDR3 is CASSRSIMADTQYF.

This sequence joins TRBV11-2 and TRBJ2-3; the TCRdb D gene call, TRBD2, has no DNA to confirm it. The length of the CDR3 is 12 residues. Germline CDR1 reads SGHAT; CDR2 reads FQNNGV. The CDR3 sequence: CASGLAGDTQYF.

The chain employs TRBV19 and TRBJ1-4. CDR1 and CDR2 (germline): LNHDA, SQIVND (reference sequence). The CDR3 consists of 13 residues. CDR3 protein: CASSRARSEKLFF.

The chain links TRBV5-6 to TRBJ1-2; TCRdb designates TRBD1, a call that cannot be tested without DNA. This CDR3 spans 14 amino acids. Germline V gene data show CDR1 as SGHDT and CDR2 as YYEEEE. The CDR3 sequence is CASSLVEGASGYTF.

V usage is TRBV12-3 or TRBV12-4 and J usage is TRBJ2-1; TCRdb returns TRBD1, unconfirmable since there is no DNA. The CDR3 has 15 residues. CDR3 protein: CASSLAGTGDNEQFF.